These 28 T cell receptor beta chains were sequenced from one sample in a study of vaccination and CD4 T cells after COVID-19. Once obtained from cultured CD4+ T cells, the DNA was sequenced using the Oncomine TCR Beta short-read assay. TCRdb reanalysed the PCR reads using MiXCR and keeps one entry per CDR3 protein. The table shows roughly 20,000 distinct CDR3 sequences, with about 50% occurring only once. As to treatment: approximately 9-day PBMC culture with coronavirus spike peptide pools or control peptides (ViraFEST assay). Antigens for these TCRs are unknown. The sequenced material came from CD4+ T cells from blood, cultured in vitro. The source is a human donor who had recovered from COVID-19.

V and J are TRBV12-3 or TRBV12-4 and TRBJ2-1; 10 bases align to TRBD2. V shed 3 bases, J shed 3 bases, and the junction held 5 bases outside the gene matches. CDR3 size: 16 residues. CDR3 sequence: CASSFGRTSGYNEQFF. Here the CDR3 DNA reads TGTGCCAGCAGTTTTGGCAGGACTAGCGGCTACAATGAGCAGTTCTTC.

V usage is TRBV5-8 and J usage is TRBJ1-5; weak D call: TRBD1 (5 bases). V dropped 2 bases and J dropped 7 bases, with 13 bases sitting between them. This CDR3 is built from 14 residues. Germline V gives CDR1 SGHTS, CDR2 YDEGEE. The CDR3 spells CASSFRQGNQPQHF. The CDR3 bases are TGTGCCAGCAGCTTCCGGCAGGGAAACCAGCCCCAGCATTTT.

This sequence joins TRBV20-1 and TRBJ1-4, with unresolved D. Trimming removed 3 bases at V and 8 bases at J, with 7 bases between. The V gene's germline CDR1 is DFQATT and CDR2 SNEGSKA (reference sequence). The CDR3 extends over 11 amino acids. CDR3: CSAREREKLFF. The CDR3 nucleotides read TGCAGTGCTAGGGAGAGGGAAAAACTGTTTTTT.

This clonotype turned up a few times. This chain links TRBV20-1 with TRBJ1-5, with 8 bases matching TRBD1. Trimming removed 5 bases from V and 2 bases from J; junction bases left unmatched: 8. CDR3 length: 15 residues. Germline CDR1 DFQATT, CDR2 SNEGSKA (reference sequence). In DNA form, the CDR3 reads TGCAGTGCTTGCCCATCGGACAGGGGCAATCAGCCCCAGCATTTT. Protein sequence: CSACPSDRGNQPQHF.

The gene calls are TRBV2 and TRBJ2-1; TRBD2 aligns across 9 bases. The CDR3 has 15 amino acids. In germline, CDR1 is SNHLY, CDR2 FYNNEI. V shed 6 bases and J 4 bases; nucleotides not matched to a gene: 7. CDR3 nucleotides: TGTGCCAGCAGCCTTAGCGGGAGTTTATACAATGAGCAGTTCTTC. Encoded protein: CASSLSGSLYNEQFF.

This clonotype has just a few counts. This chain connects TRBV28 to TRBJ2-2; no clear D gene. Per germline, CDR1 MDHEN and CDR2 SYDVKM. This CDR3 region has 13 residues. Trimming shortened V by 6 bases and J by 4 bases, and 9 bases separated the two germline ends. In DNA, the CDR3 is TGTGCCAGCAGCTACCTCCTCACCGGGGAGCTGTTTTTT. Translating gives CASSYLLTGELFF.

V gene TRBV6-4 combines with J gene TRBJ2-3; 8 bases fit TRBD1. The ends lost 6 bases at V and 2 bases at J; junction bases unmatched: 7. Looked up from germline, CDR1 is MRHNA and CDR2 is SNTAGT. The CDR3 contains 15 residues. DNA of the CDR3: TGTGCCAGCAGCGCAGGGGGCTTGAACACAGATACGCAGTATTTT. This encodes CASSAGGLNTDTQYF.

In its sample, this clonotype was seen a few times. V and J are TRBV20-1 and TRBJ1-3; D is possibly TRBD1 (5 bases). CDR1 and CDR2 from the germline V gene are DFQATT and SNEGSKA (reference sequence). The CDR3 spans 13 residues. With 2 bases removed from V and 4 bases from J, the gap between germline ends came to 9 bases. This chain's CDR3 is CSARQGRGNTIYF. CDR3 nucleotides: TGCAGTGCTAGACAGGGCCGAGGAAACACCATATATTTT.

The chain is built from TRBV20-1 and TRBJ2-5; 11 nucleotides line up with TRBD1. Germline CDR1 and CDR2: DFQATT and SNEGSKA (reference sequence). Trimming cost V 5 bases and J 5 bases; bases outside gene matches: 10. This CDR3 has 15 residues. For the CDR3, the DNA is TGCAGTGCTCCCAACACGGGACAGGGGGGGGAGACCCAGTACTTC. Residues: CSAPNTGQGGETQYF.

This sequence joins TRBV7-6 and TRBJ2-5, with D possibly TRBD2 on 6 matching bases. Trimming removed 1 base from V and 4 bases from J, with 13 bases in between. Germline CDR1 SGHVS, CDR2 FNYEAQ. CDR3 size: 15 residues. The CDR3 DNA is TGTGCCAGCAGCTTAGAGAGGAGGAGGGGAGAGACCCAGTACTTC. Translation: CASSLERRRGETQYF.

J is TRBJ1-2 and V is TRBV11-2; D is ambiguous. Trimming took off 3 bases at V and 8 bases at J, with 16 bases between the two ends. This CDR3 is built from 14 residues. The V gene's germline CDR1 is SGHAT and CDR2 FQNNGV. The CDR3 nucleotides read TGTGCCAGCAGCTTTTCGACCGGACTAAGCGGCTACACCTTC. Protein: CASSFSTGLSGYTF.

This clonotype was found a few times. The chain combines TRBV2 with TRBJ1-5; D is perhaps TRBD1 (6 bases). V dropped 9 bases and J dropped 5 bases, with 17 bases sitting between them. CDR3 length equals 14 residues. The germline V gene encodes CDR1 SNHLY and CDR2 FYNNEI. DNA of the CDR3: TGTGCCAGTCATACAGGGTCACTGGATCAGCCCCAGCATTTT. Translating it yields CASHTGSLDQPQHF.

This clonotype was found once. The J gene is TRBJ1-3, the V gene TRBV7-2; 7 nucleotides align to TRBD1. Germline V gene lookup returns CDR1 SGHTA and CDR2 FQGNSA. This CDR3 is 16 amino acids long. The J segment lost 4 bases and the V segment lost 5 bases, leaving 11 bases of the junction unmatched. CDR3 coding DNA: TGTGCCAGCAGCGTTGACAGGGTCCCGTACGGAAACACCATATATTTT. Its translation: CASSVDRVPYGNTIYF.

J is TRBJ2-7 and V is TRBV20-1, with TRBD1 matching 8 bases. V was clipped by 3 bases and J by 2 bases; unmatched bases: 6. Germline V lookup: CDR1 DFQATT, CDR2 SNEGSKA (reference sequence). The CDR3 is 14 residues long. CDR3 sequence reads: CSARRTGGPYEQYF. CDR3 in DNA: TGCAGTGCTAGGCGCACAGGGGGACCCTACGAGCAGTACTTC.

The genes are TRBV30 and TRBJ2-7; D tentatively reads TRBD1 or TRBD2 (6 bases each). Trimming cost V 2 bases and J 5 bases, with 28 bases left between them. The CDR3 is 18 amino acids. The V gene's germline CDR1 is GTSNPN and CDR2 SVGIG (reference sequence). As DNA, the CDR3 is TGTGCCTGGAGTCTCGCACGGGGGCTGGCTAGCCGGCTAGACGAGCAGTACTTC. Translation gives CAWSLARGLASRLDEQYF.

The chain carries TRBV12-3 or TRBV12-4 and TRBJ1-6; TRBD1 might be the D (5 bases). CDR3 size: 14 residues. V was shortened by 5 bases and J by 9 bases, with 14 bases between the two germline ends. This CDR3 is CASSPPRAVSPLHF. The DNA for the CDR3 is TGTGCCAGCAGTCCCCCCAGGGCCGTTTCACCCCTCCACTTT.

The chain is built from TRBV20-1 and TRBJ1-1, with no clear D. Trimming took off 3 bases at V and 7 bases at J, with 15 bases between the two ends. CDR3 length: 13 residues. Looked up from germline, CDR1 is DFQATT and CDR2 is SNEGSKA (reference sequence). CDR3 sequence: CSARVSDSLEAFF. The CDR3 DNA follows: TGCAGTGCTAGGGTGTCGGACTCTCTTGAAGCTTTCTTT.

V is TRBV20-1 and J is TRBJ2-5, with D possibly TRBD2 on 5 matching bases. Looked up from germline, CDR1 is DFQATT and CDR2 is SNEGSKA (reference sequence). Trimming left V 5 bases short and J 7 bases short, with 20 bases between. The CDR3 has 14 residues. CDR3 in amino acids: CSAPYSSLWGTQYF. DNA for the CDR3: TGCAGTGCTCCCTATTCTAGCTTGTGGGGGACCCAGTACTTC.

For the CDR3, the DNA is TGTGCCAGCAATGAGGGCCCAAACACTGAAGCTTTCTTT. As protein: CASNEGPNTEAFF. The chain combines TRBV6-1 with TRBJ1-1; D ambiguous. Germline CDR1 is MNHNS and CDR2 is SASEGT. Trimming took off 7 bases at V and 2 bases at J, with 11 bases between the two ends. This CDR3 contains 13 residues.

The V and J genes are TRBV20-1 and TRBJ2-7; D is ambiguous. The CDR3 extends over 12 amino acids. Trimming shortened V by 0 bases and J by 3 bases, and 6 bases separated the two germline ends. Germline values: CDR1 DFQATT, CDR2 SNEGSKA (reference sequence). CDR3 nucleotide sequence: TGCAGTGCTAGAGACAGATTCTACGAGCAGTACTTC. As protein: CSARDRFYEQYF.

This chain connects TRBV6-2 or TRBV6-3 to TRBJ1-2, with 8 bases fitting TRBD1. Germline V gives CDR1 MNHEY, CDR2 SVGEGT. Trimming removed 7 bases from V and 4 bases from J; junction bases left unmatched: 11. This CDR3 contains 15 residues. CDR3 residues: CASTPGGPFIYGYTF. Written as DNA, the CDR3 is TGTGCCAGCACCCCAGGGGGCCCATTTATCTATGGCTACACCTTC.

CDR3: CSARTGGWSSPLHF. CDR3 in DNA: TGCAGTGCTAGAACAGGGGGGTGGAGTTCACCCCTCCACTTT. The genes are TRBV20-1 and TRBJ1-6, with TRBD1 identical over 8 bases. Trimming cost V 2 bases and J 9 bases; bases outside gene matches: 6. This CDR3 is built from 14 residues. Germline V gives CDR1 DFQATT, CDR2 SNEGSKA (reference sequence).

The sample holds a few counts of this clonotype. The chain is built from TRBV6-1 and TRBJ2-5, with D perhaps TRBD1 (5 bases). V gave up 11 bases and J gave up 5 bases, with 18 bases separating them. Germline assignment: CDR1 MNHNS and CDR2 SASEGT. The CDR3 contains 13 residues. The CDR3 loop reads CAVAREFGETQYF. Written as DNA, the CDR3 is TGTGCCGTAGCCAGGGAATTCGGCGAGACCCAGTACTTC.

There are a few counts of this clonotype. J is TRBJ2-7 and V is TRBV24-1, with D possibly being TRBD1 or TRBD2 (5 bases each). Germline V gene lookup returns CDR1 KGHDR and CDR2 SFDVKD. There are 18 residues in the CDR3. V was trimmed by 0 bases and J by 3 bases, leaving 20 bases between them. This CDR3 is CATSDLPGTVGPDYEQYF. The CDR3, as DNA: TGTGCCACCAGTGATTTGCCCGGGACGGTCGGGCCAGACTACGAGCAGTACTTC.

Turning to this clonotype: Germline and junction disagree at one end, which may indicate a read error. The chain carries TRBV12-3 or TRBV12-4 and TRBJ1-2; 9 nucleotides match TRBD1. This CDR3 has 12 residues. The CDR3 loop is CASSLQGQGSPF. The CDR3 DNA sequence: TGTGCCAGCAGTTTACAGGGACAGGGCTCCCCCTTC.

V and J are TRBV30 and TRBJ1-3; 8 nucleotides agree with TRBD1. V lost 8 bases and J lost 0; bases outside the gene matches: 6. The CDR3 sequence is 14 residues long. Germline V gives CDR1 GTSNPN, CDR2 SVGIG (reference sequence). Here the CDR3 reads CARGQGLSGNTIYF. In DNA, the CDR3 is TGTGCCCGAGGACAGGGCCTCTCTGGAAACACCATATATTTT.

DNA of the CDR3: TGTGCCAGCAGTGAGGGCCGAAGTAACTATGGCTACACCTTC. It is translated as CASSEGRSNYGYTF. The chain is built from TRBV2 and TRBJ1-2; D not resolved. V was cut by 3 bases and J by 1 base, with 9 bases left in between. The germline V gene has CDR1 SNHLY and CDR2 FYNNEI. The CDR3 is made up of 14 amino acids.

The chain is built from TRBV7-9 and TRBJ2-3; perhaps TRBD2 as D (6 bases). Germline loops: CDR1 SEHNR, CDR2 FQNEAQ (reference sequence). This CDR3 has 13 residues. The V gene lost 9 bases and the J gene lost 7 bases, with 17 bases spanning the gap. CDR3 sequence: CASSPGTPNTQYF. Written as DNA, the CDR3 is TGTGCCAGTAGTCCAGGGACTCCCAATACGCAGTATTTT.